Each of the 20 T cell receptor beta chains below was sequenced from the same sample in a study of cytomegalovirus exposure and HLA in healthy donors (dated by TCRdb to between 2016 and 2019). Libraries were constructed by the immunoSEQ multiplex PCR assay. For the multiplex PCR, a mixture combining 60 forward primers for TCR Vbeta segments and 13 reverse primers for TCR Jbeta segments was used. In TCRdb, the immuneACCESS table is reduced to in-frame sequences with V and J assigned. These tables do not hold every clone; where another copy was compared, an unresolved V gene accounts for under half, and the others remain unexplained. The sample table records more than 110,000 clones; about 80% of these occur just once. The leading ten clones occupy more than 4% of the sample. Sequenced input: PBMCs. These receptors were collected from a man aged 35 to 55 in good health and CMV-seropositive.

The J gene is TRBJ1-2, the V gene TRBV30, with TRBD1 matching over 10 bases. The CDR3 has 15 residues. The trim removed 6 bases at V and 0 bases at J, leaving 7 bases unmatched. The germline V gene encodes CDR1 GTSNPN and CDR2 SVGIG (reference sequence). DNA of the CDR3: TGTGCCTGCTCGGGACAGGGGAACCCTAACTATGGCTACACCTTC. This codes for CACSGQGNPNYGYTF.

About this clone: One junction end does not reproduce the germline sequence, and a read error may be involved. This chain connects TRBV29-1 to TRBJ1-2, with D uncertain. The CDR3 is 9 amino acids. Germline lookup yields CDR1 SQVTM and CDR2 ANQGSEA. CDR3 loop: CSPMSRANF. The CDR3 DNA sequence: TGCAGCCCTATGAGTCGAGCGAACTTC.

The chain links TRBV2 to TRBJ1-6; no reliable D call. The CDR3 sequence is 14 residues long. V lost 8 bases and J lost 4, with 12 bases in between. The germline CDR1 and CDR2 sequences are SNHLY and FYNNEI. CDR3 sequence (DNA): TGTGCCAGCTTGGCAAGTGAATATAATTCACCCCTCCACTTT. Protein sequence: CASLASEYNSPLHF.

This rearrangement joins TRBV2 to TRBJ1-5, with no clear D. V was cut by 4 bases and J by 6 bases, with 13 bases left in between. The CDR3 is 14 amino acids. Per germline, CDR1 SNHLY and CDR2 FYNNEI. CDR3 loop: CASSGVGGFQPQHF. CDR3 bases: TGTGCCAGCAGTGGAGTGGGCGGGTTTCAGCCCCAGCATTTT.

The V gene is TRBV5-1, the J gene TRBJ1-1; perhaps TRBD1 as D (5 bases). The CDR3 totals 11 residues. CDR1 is SGHRS and CDR2 is YFSETQ in the germline V gene. V was cut by 1 base and J by 7 bases, with 5 bases left in between. The CDR3 sequence: CASSLQGEAFF. The CDR3 DNA is TGCGCCAGCAGCTTGCAGGGTGAAGCTTTCTTT.

This clone was counted only a few times. The chain employs TRBV9 and TRBJ1-2; a weak D match, TRBD1 (5 bases). V was cut by 0 bases and J by 1 base, with 10 bases left in between. The germline V gene has CDR1 SGDLS and CDR2 YYNGEE. This CDR3 has 15 residues. CDR3 residues: CASSVGRQLNYGYTF. The DNA for the CDR3 is TGTGCCAGCAGCGTAGGAAGACAGCTTAACTATGGCTACACCTTC.

The chain employs TRBV10-3 and TRBJ1-1, with 8 bases fitting TRBD1. Germline values: CDR1 ENHRY, CDR2 SYGVKD. The CDR3 totals 14 residues. The CDR3, as DNA: TGTGCGACAGGGGAAGCACGGATGAACACTGAAGCTTTCTTT. This codes for CATGEARMNTEAFF.

The CDR3 sequence is CASGHGGEKLFF. Here the CDR3 DNA reads TGTGCCAGCGGACATGGGGGGGAAAAACTGTTTTTT. The gene calls are TRBV27 and TRBJ1-4, with D possibly TRBD1 on 5 matching bases. The CDR3 spans 12 residues. V shed 8 bases and J shed 8 bases, with 12 bases lying between them. CDR1 is MNHEY and CDR2 is SMNVEV in the germline V gene (reference sequence).

The rearrangement uses TRBV5-4 and TRBJ2-7; 10 positions match TRBD2. The V and J ends lost 4 bases and 2 bases, in that order; junction bases with no gene match: 3. The CDR3 is made up of 14 amino acids. Germline CDR1 is SGHNT and CDR2 is YYREEE (reference sequence). The CDR3 reads CASSRTSGTYEQYF. As DNA, the CDR3 is TGTGCCAGCAGCAGGACTAGCGGTACCTACGAGCAGTACTTC.

The V gene is TRBV30, the J gene TRBJ1-3, with 8 positions matching TRBD1. From germline, CDR1 is GTSNPN and CDR2 SVGIG (reference sequence). The CDR3 runs 15 residues. V lost 2 bases and J lost 2; bases outside the gene matches: 5. CDR3 sequence (DNA): TGTGCCTGGAGTCGTACAGGGGGGGCTGGAAACACCATATATTTT. Its translation: CAWSRTGGAGNTIYF. Filled out from reference TRBV30 and TRBJ1-3, the complete variable domain reads SQTIHQWPATLVQPVGSPLSLECTVEGTSNPNLYWYRQAAGRGLQLLFYSVGIGQISSEVPQNLSASRPQDRQFILSSKKLLLSDSGFYLCAWSRTGGAGNTIYFGEGSWLTVV.

The rearrangement joins TRBV7-9 to TRBJ1-2; maybe TRBD1 (5 bases). CDR1 SEHNR and CDR2 FQNEAQ come from the germline V gene (reference sequence). The V end lost 1 base, the J end lost 4 bases, and 16 bases lay between the germline ends. The CDR3 loop spans 16 amino acids. The CDR3 bases are TGTGCCAGCAGCTTAGGAAAGGGACTACTGGGCTATGGCTACACCTTC. Translated, it gives CASSLGKGLLGYGYTF. Variable domain in full (rest from reference TRBV7-9 and TRBJ1-2): DTGVSQNPRHKITKRGQNVTFRCDPISEHNRLYWYRQTLGQGPEFLTYFQNEAQLEKSRLLSDRFSAERPKGSFSTLEIQRTEQGDSAMYLCASSLGKGLLGYGYTFGSGTRLTVV.

The rearrangement links TRBV30 to TRBJ2-7; D gene unclear. Trimming pared 0 bases from V and 4 bases from J, leaving 4 bases between. Germline V lookup: CDR1 GTSNPN, CDR2 SVGIG (reference sequence). This CDR3 has 11 residues. CDR3 residues: CAWSVLYEQYF. DNA for the CDR3: TGTGCCTGGAGTGTACTTTACGAGCAGTACTTC. The whole variable domain, filled in from reference TRBV30 and TRBJ2-7, reads SQTIHQWPATLVQPVGSPLSLECTVEGTSNPNLYWYRQAAGRGLQLLFYSVGIGQISSEVPQNLSASRPQDRQFILSSKKLLLSDSGFYLCAWSVLYEQYFGPGTRLTVT.

The rearrangement links TRBV5-1 to TRBJ2-1, with TRBD2 matching over 7 bases. Per the germline V gene, CDR1 is SGHRS and CDR2 is YFSETQ. CDR3 length equals 18 residues. Trimming at V came to 4 bases and at J to 0 bases, leaving 13 bases not matched to a gene. The CDR3 DNA is TGCGCCAGCAGCATTCCTAGCGGCGACTTCAGCTCCTACAATGAGCAGTTCTTC. Its protein is CASSIPSGDFSSYNEQFF. Together with reference TRBV5-1 and TRBJ2-1, the CDR3 gives the full variable domain: KAGVTQTPRYLIKTRGQQVTLSCSPISGHRSVSWYQQTPGQGLQFLFEYFSETQRNKGNFPGRFSGRQFSNSRSEMNVSTLELGDSALYLCASSIPSGDFSSYNEQFFGPGTRLTVL.

The chain joins TRBV12-5 to TRBJ2-7, with 11 bases lining up with TRBD2. The germline CDR1 and CDR2 sequences are LGHNT and FRNRAP. V was clipped by 0 bases and J by 4 bases; unmatched bases: 8. This CDR3 region has 17 residues. The CDR3 protein is CASGLVRVLAGGYEQYF. For the CDR3, the DNA is TGTGCTAGTGGTTTGGTACGGGTCCTAGCGGGAGGTTACGAGCAGTACTTC.

V and J are TRBV9 and TRBJ1-1; the D is unclear. V was cut by 4 bases and J by 4 bases, with 14 bases left in between. The CDR3 consists of 14 residues. The germline V gene encodes CDR1 SGDLS and CDR2 YYNGEE. This CDR3 reads CASSPYDTATEAFF. CDR3 nucleotides: TGTGCCAGCAGCCCTTACGACACGGCCACTGAAGCTTTCTTT. Full variable domain (missing parts from reference TRBV9 and TRBJ1-1): DSGVTQTPKHLITATGQRVTLRCSPRSGDLSVYWYQQSLDQGLQFLIQYYNGEERAKGNILERFSAQQFPDLHSELNLSSLELGDSALYFCASSPYDTATEAFFGQGTRLTVV.

This chain uses TRBV29-1 with TRBJ2-3; TRBD2 might be the D (6 bases). The germline V gene encodes CDR1 SQVTM and CDR2 ANQGSEA. Trimming removed 7 bases from V and 0 bases from J, with 14 bases in between. The CDR3 is made up of 14 amino acids. The CDR3 DNA reads TGCAGCGCCCTTGGTGGGACTAGCACAGATACGCAGTATTTT. This gives the protein CSALGGTSTDTQYF.

The chain links TRBV2 to TRBJ1-2; no clear D. Looked up from germline, CDR1 is SNHLY and CDR2 is FYNNEI. V was pared by 4 bases and J by 2 bases, with 11 bases between. This CDR3 is built from 14 residues. The CDR3 sequence is CASSVDGVNYGYTF. Here the CDR3 DNA reads TGTGCCAGCAGTGTTGACGGGGTGAACTATGGCTACACCTTC.

This clone appeared a single time. The chain employs TRBV7-2 and TRBJ2-1; no definite D call. The CDR3 has 12 residues. V lost 6 bases and J 4 bases, leaving 7 bases between the germline ends. Germline CDR1 and CDR2: SGHTA and FQGNSA. CDR3 residues: CASSPSYNEQFF. The DNA for the CDR3 is TGTGCCAGCAGTCCCTCTTACAATGAGCAGTTCTTC. Drawing the rest from reference TRBV7-2 and TRBJ2-1, the complete variable domain is GAGVSQSPSNKVTEKGKDVELRCDPISGHTALYWYRQSLGQGLEFLIYFQGNSAPDKSGLPSDRFSAERTGGSVSTLTIQRTQQEDSAVYLCASSPSYNEQFFGPGTRLTVL.

The chain has TRBV23-1 and TRBJ2-1, with 15 bases identical to TRBD2. TRBV23-1 is known as an ORF, though its function is uncertain. The CDR3 spans 19 residues. Trimming at V came to 0 bases and at J to 8 bases, leaving 11 bases not matched to a gene. The CDR3 loop is CASSQSKGLAGGGLYEQFF. The CDR3 DNA follows: TGCGCCAGCAGTCAATCAAAAGGACTAGCGGGAGGGGGTCTCTATGAGCAGTTCTTC.

This clone was counted a few times. The V and J genes are TRBV4-1 and TRBJ2-1; no reliable D call. Germline loops: CDR1 MGHRA, CDR2 YSYEKL. Trimming removed 6 bases at V and 0 bases at J, with 9 bases between. CDR3 length equals 14 residues. The CDR3 region has the DNA TGCGCCAGCAGTGATGGCCTCTCCTACAATGAGCAGTTCTTC. This sequence encodes CASSDGLSYNEQFF.